This T cell receptor (beta chain) comes out of a study of blood T cell repertoires in COVID-19. Study as a whole: Acute and convalescent COVID-19 samples came from the United States, Italy and Spain. Sample material is recorded as cDNA or gDNA derived from T cells, B-cell-depleted T cells, or PBMCs.

Per the germline V gene, CDR1 is SGHRS and CDR2 is YFSETQ. The CDR3 totals 14 residues. With 0 bases removed from V and 0 bases from J, the gap between germline ends came to 6 bases. Methods used by the authors: Nucleated cell number was recorded as an estimate derived from reference gene primer amplification. Assay: immunoSEQ multiplex PCR; the TCRdb copy retains only in-frame clones and omits some. V and J calls and clone size come straight from that table; D and trimming were deduced from the DNA. The data contain around 60,000 clones, approximately 80% of them singletons. The chain uses TRBV5-1 and TRBJ1-1; unclear D gene. The receptor was isolated from a man in his 70s with acute or convalescent COVID-19. Sequenced material: peripheral blood. The CDR3 spells CASSLAVVNTEAFF. The DNA for the CDR3 is TGCGCCAGCAGCTTGGCCGTTGTGAACACTGAAGCTTTCTTT.